This T cell receptor beta chain was captured by sequencing in a study of blood T cell repertoires in COVID-19. For the study at large: The study drew acute and convalescent COVID-19 samples from the United States, Italy and Spain. T cells, B-cell-depleted T cells, or PBMCs provided the cDNA or gDNA that served as material.

CDR3 length: 15 residues. Germline CDR1 and CDR2: MNHEY and SVGAGI. V was shortened by 0 bases and J by 2 bases, with 11 bases between the two germline ends. Source study methods: Reference gene primer amplification gave estimated nucleated cell counts. The assay was immunoSEQ multiplex PCR, and TCRdb's table has in-frame clones only and misses some. V and J calls and clone size are as listed in that table; D and trimming were resolved from the DNA. The sample has some 80,000 clones, around 80% seen once. The sequencing input was peripheral blood. The receptor was derived from a woman in her 70s with acute or convalescent COVID-19. The chain couples TRBV6-5 to TRBJ2-7; tentative D call: TRBD1 (6 bases). For the CDR3, the DNA is TGTGCCAGCAGTTACTCTAGACAGGTCGCCTACGAGCAGTACTTC. It specifies CASSYSRQVAYEQYF.